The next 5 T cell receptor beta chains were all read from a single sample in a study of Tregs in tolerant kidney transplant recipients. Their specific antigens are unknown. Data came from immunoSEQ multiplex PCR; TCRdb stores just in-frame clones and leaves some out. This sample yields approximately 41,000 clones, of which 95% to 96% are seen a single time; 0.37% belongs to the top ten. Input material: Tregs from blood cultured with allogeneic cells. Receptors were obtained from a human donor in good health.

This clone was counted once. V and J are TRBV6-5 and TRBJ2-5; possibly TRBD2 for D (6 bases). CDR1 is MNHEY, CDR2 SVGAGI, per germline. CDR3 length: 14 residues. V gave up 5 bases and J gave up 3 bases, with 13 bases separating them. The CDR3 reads CASSAWGGEETQYF. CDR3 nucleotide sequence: TGTGCCAGCAGTGCGTGGGGCGGGGAAGAGACCCAGTACTTC.

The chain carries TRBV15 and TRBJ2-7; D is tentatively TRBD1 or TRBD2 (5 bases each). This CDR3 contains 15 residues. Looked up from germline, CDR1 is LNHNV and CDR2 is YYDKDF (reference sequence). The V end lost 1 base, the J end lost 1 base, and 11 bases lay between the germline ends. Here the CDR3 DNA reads TGTGCCACCAGCAGAGGCCGGGACCAATCCTACGAGCAGTACTTC. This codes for CATSRGRDQSYEQYF. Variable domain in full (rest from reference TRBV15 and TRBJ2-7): DAMVIQNPRYQVTQFGKPVTLSCSQTLNHNVMYWYQQKSSQAPKLLFHYYDKDFNNEADTPDNFQSRRPNTSFCFLDIRSPGLGDTAMYLCATSRGRDQSYEQYFGPGTRLTVT.

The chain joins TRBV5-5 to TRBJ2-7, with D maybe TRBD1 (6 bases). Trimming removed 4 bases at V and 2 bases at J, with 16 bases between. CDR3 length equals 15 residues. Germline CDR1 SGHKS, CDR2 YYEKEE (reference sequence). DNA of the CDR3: TGTGCCAGCAGCCCTCTGGGACACGCAACCTACGAGCAGTACTTC. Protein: CASSPLGHATYEQYF. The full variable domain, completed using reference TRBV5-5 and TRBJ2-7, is DAGVTQSPTHLIKTRGQQVTLRCSPISGHKSVSWYQQVLGQGPQFIFQYYEKEERGRGNFPDRFSARQFPNYSSELNVNALLLGDSALYLCASSPLGHATYEQYFGPGTRLTVT.

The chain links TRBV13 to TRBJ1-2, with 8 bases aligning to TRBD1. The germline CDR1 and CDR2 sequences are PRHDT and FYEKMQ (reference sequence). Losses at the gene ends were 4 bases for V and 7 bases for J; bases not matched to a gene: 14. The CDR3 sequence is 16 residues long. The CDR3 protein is CASSSLQGALRLGYTF. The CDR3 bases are TGTGCCAGCAGCTCCCTCCAGGGGGCTTTACGTCTTGGCTACACCTTC.

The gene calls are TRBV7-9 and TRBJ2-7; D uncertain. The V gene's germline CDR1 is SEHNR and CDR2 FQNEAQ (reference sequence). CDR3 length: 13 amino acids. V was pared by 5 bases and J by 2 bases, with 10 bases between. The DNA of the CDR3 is TGTGCCAGCAGCCAGTCGTCAACCTACGAGCAGTACTTC. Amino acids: CASSQSSTYEQYF.